This T cell receptor (beta chain) was obtained from a study of radiotherapy plus CTLA-4 blockade in lung cancer. V dropped 7 bases and J dropped 5; count of bases not matched to a gene: 9. The CDR3 sequence is 16 residues long. Germline V gene lookup returns CDR1 LNHDA and CDR2 SQIVND (reference sequence). The repertoire was sequenced with immunoSEQ multiplex PCR; TCRdb's copy has only in-frame clones and lacks some. The sample carries about 120,000 clones, approximately 84% recorded once. The source was peripheral blood, collected from a patient treated with radiotherapy plus ipilimumab. The TCR was taken from a human donor with non-small cell lung cancer who had a partial response to radiotherapy plus ipilimumab. The rearrangement uses TRBV19 and TRBJ2-2; 11 nucleotides line up with TRBD2. The CDR3 loop is CASIASGRRNTGELFF. The CDR3 DNA is TGTGCCAGTATAGCTAGCGGGAGGAGGAATACCGGGGAGCTGTTTTTT.